Presented here are 9 T cell receptor beta chains from one specimen sequenced in a study of patients and donors after allogeneic stem cell transplantation. Each CDR3 protein is one row after TCRdb ran MiXCR on the RT-PCR reads. This sample carries roughly 200,000 distinct CDR3 sequences, about 38% of them seen once, and the ten largest clones take around 10%. Material: blood, either unsorted or a sorted T cell fraction (not recorded which). These receptors came from a human donor who was either an allogeneic HSCT recipient or a stem cell or donor lymphocyte infusion donor (not recorded which). It is not recorded whose cells these are; they may come from a transplant donor.

The V gene is TRBV5-1, the J gene TRBJ1-1; 7 bases agree with TRBD1. Germline CDR1 and CDR2: SGHRS and YFSETQ. Losses at the gene ends were 0 bases for V and 5 bases for J; bases not matched to a gene: 7. The CDR3 has 15 amino acids. CDR3 sequence (DNA): TGCGCCAGCAGCTTGGTGACAGGGAGCCGGACTGAAGCTTTCTTT. Its protein product is CASSLVTGSRTEAFF.

This clonotype was detected a few times. This chain links TRBV12-3 or TRBV12-4 with TRBJ1-1; D perhaps matches TRBD1 (6 bases). V lost 6 bases to trimming and J lost 12 bases, with 23 bases between them. CDR3 length: 14 residues. DNA of the CDR3: TGTGCCAGCAGCCCGGGACACCCCCAATGGGAAACTTTCTTT. This encodes CASSPGHPQWETFF.

This clonotype was picked up a small number of times. The chain joins TRBV6-5 to TRBJ1-1; 7 positions match TRBD1. Germline CDR1 reads MNHEY; CDR2 reads SVGAGI. The J segment lost 0 bases and the V segment lost 6 bases, leaving 7 bases of the junction unmatched. This CDR3 spans 15 amino acids. CDR3 sequence reads: CASRPPRGVNTEAFF. CDR3 nucleotide sequence: TGTGCCAGCAGGCCTCCCAGGGGGGTGAACACTGAAGCTTTCTTT.

The V gene is TRBV10-3, the J gene TRBJ2-5, with TRBD1 identical over 7 bases. CDR1 is ENHRY, CDR2 SYGVKD, per germline. The trim removed 5 bases at V and 1 base at J, leaving 1 base unmatched. This CDR3 comprises 13 residues. CDR3 region: CAISWDSQETQYF. The DNA of the CDR3 is TGTGCCATCAGTTGGGACAGCCAAGAGACCCAGTACTTC.

V usage is TRBV14 and J usage is TRBJ1-1; TRBD1 matches 8 bases. Germline V gene data show CDR1 as SGHDN and CDR2 as FVKESK. This CDR3 region has 14 residues. The trim removed 3 bases at V and 7 bases at J, leaving 7 bases unmatched. The CDR3 DNA reads as TGTGCCAGCAGCCAGTTTTCAGGGGGCGGTGAAGCTTTCTTT. Protein sequence: CASSQFSGGGEAFF.

This clonotype was recorded a few times. The rearrangement links TRBV2 to TRBJ2-3; D gene ambiguous. The CDR3 consists of 12 residues. The germline V gene has CDR1 SNHLY and CDR2 FYNNEI. Trimming removed 6 bases at V and 4 bases at J, with 8 bases between. CDR3 in DNA: TGTGCCAGCAGAACGGACGCAGATACGCAGTATTTT. This codes for CASRTDADTQYF.

A few counts support this clonotype. This chain links TRBV20-1 with TRBJ1-4; 7 bases fit TRBD1. Germline lookup yields CDR1 DFQATT and CDR2 SNEGSKA (reference sequence). Trimming cost V 5 bases and J 7 bases; bases outside gene matches: 4. The CDR3 runs to 12 residues. This CDR3 is CSASRQGEKLFF. CDR3 nucleotide sequence: TGCAGTGCTTCCCGACAGGGTGAAAAACTGTTTTTT.

In this sample, this clonotype turned up once. J is TRBJ2-2 and V is TRBV18; D uncertain. In germline, CDR1 is KGHSH, CDR2 LQKENI. The V end was cut by 1 base, the J end by 3 bases, with 9 bases between. CDR3 length: 15 residues. The CDR3 nucleotides are TGTGCCAGCTCACCACTAAACTCGTACACCGGGGAGCTGTTTTTT. Its translation: CASSPLNSYTGELFF.

The chain's CDR3 is CASSQGARASSPLHF. The CDR3 DNA sequence: TGCGCCAGCAGCCAAGGGGCCAGGGCTTCTTCACCCCTCCACTTT. This chain joins TRBV4-3 and TRBJ1-6; possible D gene TRBD1, 5 bases. V was trimmed by 1 base and J by 9 bases, leaving 13 bases between them. This CDR3 region has 15 residues. Per the germline V gene, CDR1 is LGHNA and CDR2 is YSLEER.